This T cell receptor (beta chain) was profiled in a study of blood T cell repertoires in COVID-19. Study at large: There were acute and convalescent COVID-19 samples, and they came from the United States, Italy and Spain. Sources were T cells, B-cell-depleted T cells, or PBMCs; the material itself was cDNA or gDNA.

Original methodology: Nucleated cell number was recorded as an estimate derived from reference gene primer amplification. The assay was immunoSEQ multiplex PCR, and TCRdb's table has in-frame clones only and misses some. V and J calls and clone size follow that table, whereas D and trimming were derived from the DNA. This table holds about 260,000 clones, roughly 89% found once. CDR1 is MNHGY and CDR2 is SAAAGT in the germline V gene. The CDR3 sequence is 19 residues long. V shed 10 bases and J shed 4 bases, with 32 bases lying between them. Source material: peripheral blood. V and J are TRBV6-8 and TRBJ1-3; D uncertain. The TCR sequence derives from a woman aged 40 to 50 who had recovered from COVID-19. The CDR3 loop is CANLSKMRPRLLTGNTIYF. The DNA for the CDR3 is TGTGCCAACCTCTCCAAAATGAGGCCACGGTTACTGACGGGAAACACCATATATTTT.